This is a list of T cell receptor beta chains from one sample in a study of CD4 T cells in relation to SARS-CoV-2 and coronaviruses. These receptors' antigens are unknown. Data came from immunoSEQ multiplex PCR; TCRdb stores just in-frame clones and leaves some out. The sample holds around 24,000 clones, about three quarters seen once. Sequencing was done on a sample of CD4+ T cells from PBMCs, cultured in vitro. Source of these receptors: a human donor in good health. Both conserved end residues are part of each CDR3. Fields, in order: D gene, clone size, V gene, J gene, CDR3 length, CDR3 protein, CDR3 DNA. D genes are given only for firm matches. A clone size is listed for some rows: how often the clone was seen (once, few, many), or a class if it is expanded.

>TRBD1|NA|TRBV5-4|TRBJ2-5|15
CASSLLTGAGETQYF
TGTGCCAGCAGCCTCTTGACAGGGGCGGGGGAGACCCAGTACTTC
>TRBD2|NA|TRBV6-5|TRBJ2-5|15
CASNLLAGGRETQYF
TGTGCCAGCAACTTACTAGCGGGGGGTAGGGAGACCCAGTACTTC
>TRBD1|NA|TRBV5-1|TRBJ1-5|14
CASSSGQPNQPQHF
TGCGCCAGCAGCTCGGGACAGCCAAATCAGCCCCAGCATTTT
>NA|NA|TRBV4-3|TRBJ2-7|14
CASSQDWYSYEQYF
TGCGCCAGCAGCCAAGATTGGTACTCCTACGAGCAGTACTTC
>NA|NA|TRBV9|TRBJ1-1|14
CASSRMQENTEAFF
TGTGCCAGCAGTCGGATGCAGGAGAACACTGAAGCTTTCTTT
>NA|NA|TRBV3-1/TRBV3-2|TRBJ1-2|12
CASSDPPYGYTF
TGTGCCAGCAGCGATCCGCCCTATGGCTACACCTTC
>NA|few|TRBV30|TRBJ1-4|12
CAWSVLREKLFF
TGTGCCTGGAGTGTACTAAGGGAAAAACTGTTTTTT
>TRBD2|NA|TRBV5-1|TRBJ2-1|19
CASRPGLAGGTLVGDEQFF
TGCGCCAGCAGGCCGGGACTAGCGGGAGGAACCTTAGTTGGCGATGAGCAGTTCTTC
>NA|NA|TRBV7-9|TRBJ1-1|14
CASSLLQGATEAFF
TGTGCCAGCAGCTTACTGCAGGGAGCCACTGAAGCTTTCTTT
>NA|NA|TRBV5-1|TRBJ1-6|14
CASSLDREGSPLHF
TGCGCCAGCAGCTTGGACAGGGAGGGTTCACCCCTCCACTTT
>NA|NA|TRBV5-5|TRBJ2-3|16
CASSLGLVGATDTQYF
TGTGCCAGCAGCTTGGGTCTAGTCGGGGCCACAGATACGCAGTATTTT
>NA|few|TRBV7-2|TRBJ2-3|16
CASSWGGTVSTDTQYF
TGTGCCAGCAGCTGGGGGGGGACAGTTAGCACAGATACGCAGTATTTT
>NA|NA|TRBV7-8|TRBJ2-3|14
CASTQTNPTDTQYF
TGTGCCAGCACCCAGACAAACCCCACAGATACGCAGTATTTT
>NA|few|TRBV19|TRBJ2-7|13
CASSPGSFYEQYF
TGTGCCAGTAGTCCGGGATCCTTCTACGAGCAGTACTTC
>TRBD1|few|TRBV18|TRBJ2-7|15
CASSPPGTGTYEQYF
TGTGCCAGCTCACCACCGGGGACAGGTACCTACGAGCAGTACTTC
>NA|NA|TRBV29-1|TRBJ1-5|14
CSASKGGSNQPQHF
TGCAGCGCCTCGAAAGGGGGTAGCAATCAGCCCCAGCATTTT
>TRBD1|NA|TRBV5-4|TRBJ1-6|15
CASSLGQGNSSPLHF
TGTGCCAGCAGCTTGGGACAGGGGAATAGTTCACCCCTCCACTTT
>TRBD2|NA|TRBV4-3|TRBJ2-3|19
CASSPRYLAGAGGTDTQYF
TGCGCCAGCAGCCCTCGATATCTAGCGGGAGCGGGGGGCACAGATACGCAGTATTTT
>NA|NA|TRBV7-7|TRBJ2-2|19
CASSLALMGGGRGNGELFF
TGTGCCAGCAGCTTAGCGCTAATGGGTGGAGGCAGGGGAAACGGGGAGCTGTTTTTT
>NA|NA|TRBV5-1|TRBJ1-3|16
CASSLDGASSGNTIYF
TGCGCCAGCAGCTTGGACGGAGCGAGCTCTGGAAACACCATATATTTT
>NA|NA|TRBV2|TRBJ2-7|17
CASSPNVVSRGGHEQYF
TGTGCCAGCAGCCCTAACGTAGTTTCCAGGGGGGGTCACGAGCAGTACTTC
>NA|few|TRBV30|TRBJ2-2|14
CAWNLSPRAGELFF
TGTGCCTGGAACCTCTCGCCGAGGGCCGGGGAGCTGTTTTTT
>TRBD2|NA|TRBV15|TRBJ2-3|14
CATSREREEDTQYF
TGTGCCACCAGCAGAGAACGGGAGGAAGATACGCAGTATTTT
>NA|NA|TRBV6-2/TRBV6-3|TRBJ2-1|15
CASSYPFGSYNEQFF
TGTGCCAGCAGTTACCCGTTCGGGAGCTACAATGAGCAGTTCTTC
>NA|NA|TRBV4-3|TRBJ1-4|16
CASSRSTGAPVEKLFF
TGCGCCAGCAGCCGATCGACCGGGGCCCCCGTCGAAAAACTGTTTTTT
>TRBD2|NA|TRBV7-9|TRBJ2-3|15
CASSWPGGSTDTQYF
TGTGCCAGCAGTTGGCCCGGGGGGAGCACAGATACGCAGTATTTT
>TRBD1|NA|TRBV6-5|TRBJ1-2|14
CASTQGDRGYGYTF
TGTGCCAGCACTCAGGGAGACAGGGGCTATGGCTACACCTTC
>NA|NA|TRBV5-1|TRBJ2-3|15
CASSGGGWITDTQYF
TGCGCCAGCAGTGGAGGGGGTTGGATTACAGATACGCAGTATTTT
>NA|NA|TRBV3-1/TRBV3-2|TRBJ2-1|16
CASSQGRVSSYNEQFF
TGTGCCAGCAGCCAAGGAAGGGTTAGCTCCTACAATGAGCAGTTCTTC
>TRBD1|NA|TRBV19|TRBJ1-5|17
CASSPTGRVLDNQPQHF
TGTGCCAGTAGTCCGACAGGGAGAGTCCTGGACAATCAGCCCCAGCATTTT
>TRBD1|NA|TRBV7-2|TRBJ1-1|14
CASSFRGPNTEAFF
TGTGCCAGCAGTTTCAGGGGGCCCAACACTGAAGCTTTCTTT
>NA|NA|TRBV25-1|TRBJ2-7|10
CASSETEQYF
TGTGCCAGCAGTGAAACCGAGCAGTACTTC
>NA|NA|TRBV11-2|TRBJ1-1|15
CASSPSWGGRAEAFF
TGTGCCAGCAGCCCGTCTTGGGGCGGCCGCGCGGAAGCTTTCTTT
>TRBD1|NA|TRBV10-3|TRBJ2-2|14
CAIMGTGGTGELFF
TGTGCCATCATGGGGACAGGGGGAACCGGGGAGCTGTTTTTT
>NA|NA|TRBV7-2|TRBJ2-1|15
CASSLTLAVHNEQFF
TGTGCCAGCAGCTTAACACTAGCTGTTCACAATGAGCAGTTCTTC
>NA|NA|TRBV7-9|TRBJ2-1|18
CASSLPLRVAGLGNEQFF
TGTGCCAGCAGCTTACCGCTCCGAGTAGCTGGTTTAGGCAATGAGCAGTTCTTC
>TRBD1|NA|TRBV18|TRBJ2-7|15
CASSPPTQGSHEQYF
TGTGCCAGCTCACCACCAACACAGGGGTCCCACGAGCAGTACTTC
>NA|NA|TRBV11-3|TRBJ2-5|11
CASSIQETQYF
TGTGCCAGCAGCATTCAAGAGACCCAGTACTTC
>TRBD2|NA|TRBV12-3/TRBV12-4|TRBJ2-5|12
CASRLGGETQYF
TGTGCCAGCAGGCTCGGGGGGGAGACCCAGTACTTC
>TRBD1|NA|TRBV7-9|TRBJ2-4|14
CASSLAGGVVGQYF
TGTGCCAGCAGCTTGGCAGGGGGCGTCGTGGGTCAGTACTTC
>NA|NA|TRBV7-3|TRBJ2-7|12
CASSLAGGEQYF
TGTGCCAGCAGCCTCGCTGGAGGCGAGCAGTACTTC
>NA|few|TRBV4-3|TRBJ1-1|15
CASSQEIGQSTEAFF
TGCGCCAGCAGCCAAGAGATCGGACAGAGCACTGAAGCTTTCTTT
>NA|few|TRBV7-3|TRBJ2-3|15
CASSPIAGYTDTQYF
TGTGCCAGCAGCCCCATCGCTGGCTACACAGATACGCAGTATTTT
>NA|NA|TRBV7-2|TRBJ2-5|13
CASSEQGEETQYF
TGTGCCAGCAGCGAACAGGGAGAAGAGACCCAGTACTTC
>TRBD1|NA|TRBV10-3|TRBJ2-7|11
CAISRTGEKYF
TGTGCCATCAGTCGGACAGGGGAGAAGTACTTC
>NA|NA|TRBV13|TRBJ1-4|14
CASSLRASNEKLFF
TGTGCCAGCAGCCTCAGGGCAAGTAATGAAAAACTGTTTTTT
>NA|NA|TRBV13|TRBJ1-6|14
CASSLIGKDSPLHF
TGTGCCAGCAGCTTAATAGGGAAAGATTCACCCCTCCACTTT
>TRBD1|NA|TRBV6-1|TRBJ1-2|15
CASSERDSPIGGYTF
TGTGCCAGCAGTGAACGGGACAGCCCTATCGGGGGCTACACCTTC
>TRBD1|few|TRBV2|TRBJ1-5|15
CASMQGAVGNQPQHF
TGTGCCAGCATGCAGGGGGCGGTCGGCAATCAGCCCCAGCATTTT
>NA|NA|TRBV18|TRBJ2-7|15
CASSPQGKSSYEQYF
TGTGCCAGCTCACCACAGGGGAAAAGCTCCTACGAGCAGTACTTC
>NA|NA|TRBV4-2|TRBJ1-6|16
CASSQGGQFGNSPLHF
TGTGCCAGCAGCCAAGGGGGACAATTCGGGAATTCACCCCTCCACTTT
>NA|NA|TRBV4-1|TRBJ2-1|16
CASSQLGRTVGNEQFF
TGCGCCAGCAGCCAGCTGGGACGGACCGTTGGGAATGAGCAGTTCTTC
>NA|NA|TRBV7-2|TRBJ2-7|15
CASSPLGASSYEQYF
TGTGCCAGCAGCCCCCTGGGGGCAAGCTCCTACGAGCAGTACTTC